The 22 T cell receptor beta chains reported below all come from one sample, sequenced in a study of T cells in women clearing cervical HPV infection. Sequencing used immunoSEQ multiplex PCR; TCRdb keeps in-frame clones, though not all of them. This sample's clone table lists roughly 30,000 clones. Sequenced sample: blood buffy coat. The receptors were sampled from a woman between 18 and 75 years old with a cervical HPV16 infection that either progressed to CIN3+ or cleared (not recorded which).

Notes on this clone: Read data end 3 residues before the CDR3 end; the end is taken from the germline J gene. The chain has TRBV5-4 and TRBJ2-2; D is perhaps TRBD1 (5 bases). CDR1 SGHNT and CDR2 YYREEE come from the germline V gene (reference sequence). Trimming took off 0 bases at V and 5 bases at J, with 5 bases between the two ends. The CDR3 is made up of 13 amino acids. The CDR3 DNA, read in part, is TGTGCCAGCAGCTTGGCAGGGACCGGGGAG. It specifies CASSLAGTGE. The entire CDR3 protein is CASSLAGTGELFF.

Concerning this clone itself: The CDR3 end lies 3 residues beyond the end of the read and is filled in from the germline J gene. The chain couples TRBV30 to TRBJ1-2; D might be TRBD1 (6 bases). V lost 6 bases, J lost 6 bases, and 23 bases lay in between. Per germline, CDR1 GTSNPN and CDR2 SVGIG (reference sequence). The length of the CDR3 is 15 residues. Incomplete CDR3 DNA: TGTGCCTGTAAATTGGACAGTCGGTCATCCCATGGC. This encodes CACKLDSRSSHG. The whole CDR3 region reads CACKLDSRSSHGYTF.

In regard to this clone: The CDR3 goes on 3 residues after the read ends, and that part is filled in from the germline J gene. The chain has TRBV20-1 and TRBJ1-4; tentative D call: TRBD1 (6 bases). The CDR3 totals 13 residues. The V and J ends lost 3 bases and 8 bases respectively, with 13 bases between them. From germline, CDR1 is DFQATT and CDR2 SNEGSKA (reference sequence). The sequenced part of the CDR3 DNA is TGCAGTGCTAGTAGGGGGATTTACGAAAAA. It specifies CSASRGIYEK. The full CDR3 protein reads CSASRGIYEKLFF.

The CDR3 protein is CASSIAGGSGQPQHF. CDR3 bases read: TGTGCCAGCAGCATCGCGGGGGGGTCTGGTCAGCCC. The chain is built from TRBV7-2 and TRBJ1-5, with D tentatively TRBD1 (5 bases). The CDR3 is cut off 3 residues early in the read; its end comes from the germline J gene. The CDR3 extends over 15 amino acids. The germline gives CDR1 SGHTA, CDR2 FQGNSA. Deletions cut 5 bases from V and 6 bases from J, with 17 bases between.

For this clone: The missing CDR3 end, 3 residues past where the read stops, is filled in from the germline J gene. This chain joins TRBV14 and TRBJ1-5, with D possibly being TRBD1 (6 bases). The CDR3 length is 13 residues. Looked up from germline, CDR1 is SGHDN and CDR2 is FVKESK. V gave up 4 bases and J gave up 8 bases, with 12 bases separating them. The covered CDR3 bases are TGTGCCAGCAGCCGGCCACAGGGAAAGCCC. Residues: CASSRPQGKP. The whole CDR3 protein reads CASSRPQGKPQHF.

Notes on this clone: The CDR3 end is not reached by the read, which stops 3 residues before it; the germline J gene fills it in. This chain connects TRBV20-1 to TRBJ2-7, with TRBD1 matching over 7 bases. V lost 0 bases, J lost 0 bases, and 2 bases stayed unmatched. The CDR3 is made up of 14 amino acids. Germline lookup yields CDR1 DFQATT and CDR2 SNEGSKA (reference sequence). The CDR3: CSAREGGNSYEQYF. CDR3 DNA (partial): TGCAGTGCTAGAGAAGGGGGCAACTCCTACGAG.

CDR3 region: CASNRDSNSPLFF. The CDR3 DNA, read in part, is TGTGCCAGCAATAGGGACAGCAATTCACCG. The rearrangement links TRBV6-2 or TRBV6-3 to TRBJ2-2; 7 nucleotides agree with TRBD1. The CDR3 end falls 3 residues outside the read, so it is completed with the germline J gene. Germline V gene data show CDR1 as MNHEY and CDR2 as SVGEGT. This CDR3 comprises 13 residues.

On this clone: The read terminates 3 residues ahead of where the CDR3 ends, so the germline J gene completes it. The rearrangement joins TRBV12-5 to TRBJ1-5; 8 nucleotides match TRBD1. The CDR3 is made up of 15 amino acids. CDR1 and CDR2 (germline): LGHNT, FRNRAP. Trimming took 6 bases from V and 3 from J; bases not matched to a gene: 7. The DNA read from the CDR3 is TGTGCTAGTGGACAGGGGGATGCCCCCAATCAGCCC. Amino acid sequence: CASGQGDAPNQP. The CDR3 in full is CASGQGDAPNQPQHF.

As concerns this clone: The read terminates 3 residues before the CDR3 end, so the remaining end is supplied by the germline J gene. The chain couples TRBV5-1 to TRBJ2-4, with TRBD1 as a possible D gene (5 bases). In germline, CDR1 is SGHRS, CDR2 YFSETQ. The CDR3 length is 14 residues. Trimming took off 0 bases at V and 4 bases at J, with 8 bases between the two ends. This CDR3 reads CASSLGQGKNIQYF. The part of the CDR3 DNA that was read is TGCGCCAGCAGCTTGGGTCAGGGAAAAAACATT.

A note on this clone: The read finishes 3 residues shy of the CDR3 end, and the germline J gene is used to complete it. V is TRBV5-6 and J is TRBJ2-5; weak D call: TRBD2 (7 bases). The CDR3 is 14 amino acids. V was trimmed by 0 bases and J by 4 bases, leaving 10 bases between them. The germline V gene encodes CDR1 SGHDT and CDR2 YYEEEE. The CDR3 is CASSLDREGETQYF. CDR3 DNA (partial): TGTGCCAGCAGCTTGGACAGGGAGGGAGAGACC.

Worth noting for this clone: The read terminates 3 residues before the CDR3 end, so the remaining end is supplied by the germline J gene. The chain joins TRBV5-6 to TRBJ1-2; D unclear. The CDR3 sequence is 14 residues long. V was shortened by 2 bases and J by 6 bases, with 14 bases between the two germline ends. CDR1 is SGHDT, CDR2 YYEEEE, per germline. Partial CDR3 DNA: TGTGCCAGCAGCTTCGGTAGTGAAACCAATGGC. It codes for CASSFGSETNG. The entire CDR3 is CASSFGSETNGYTF.

In regard to this clone: Coverage ceases 3 residues before the CDR3 finishes, and the germline J gene fills in the end. The chain carries TRBV7-9 and TRBJ2-2; no reliable D call. This CDR3 has 14 residues. Germline V gene lookup returns CDR1 SEHNR and CDR2 FQNEAQ (reference sequence). CDR3 protein: CASSSGLSNSPLFF. The sequenced CDR3 bases are TGTGCCAGCAGCTCCGGTTTGTCAAATTCACCG.

With respect to this clone: The read ends 3 residues before the CDR3 terminus; that terminus is restored from the germline J gene. This chain links TRBV28 with TRBJ2-1; maybe TRBD1 (6 bases). The V end was cut by 6 bases, the J end by 2 bases, with 17 bases between. The CDR3 runs 16 residues. Germline V gene sequence: CDR1 MDHEN, CDR2 SYDVKM. The CDR3 loop reads CASRPDRRLPYNEQFF. CDR3 bases read: TGTGCCAGCAGACCGGACAGACGCCTGCCCTACAATGAG.

Remarks on this clone: The read gets to within 3 residues of the CDR3 end, and the germline J gene fills in the rest. The chain couples TRBV30 to TRBJ1-4, with a weak D call TRBD1 (6 bases). This CDR3 is built from 17 residues. CDR1 GTSNPN and CDR2 SVGIG come from the germline V gene (reference sequence). Trimming took off 2 bases at V and 0 bases at J, with 16 bases between the two ends. The CDR3 DNA, read in part, is TGTGCCTGGAGTATAACGCGGACAGCGCCAACTAATGAAAAA. Protein: CAWSITRTAPTNEK. Given in full, the CDR3 is CAWSITRTAPTNEKLFF.

In the case of this clone: A read error may account for a junction end that differs from germline. The read is 3 residues too short to cover the CDR3 end, so that end is filled in from the germline J gene. The chain links TRBV4-2 to TRBJ2-3, with D perhaps TRBD1 (5 bases). CDR3 length: 14 residues. Germline V gene sequence: CDR1 LGHNA, CDR2 YNFKEQ. CDR3 DNA (partial): TGCGCCAGCAGCCGCTCAGGGAACCCAGATACG. It specifies CASSRSGNPDT. The whole CDR3 protein is CASSRSGNPDTQYF.

Points on this clone: The missing CDR3 end, 3 residues past where the read stops, is filled in from the germline J gene. This chain connects TRBV10-3 to TRBJ2-1, with TRBD1 identical over 7 bases. CDR1 is ENHRY, CDR2 SYGVKD, per germline. The CDR3 runs 13 residues. The J segment lost 8 bases and the V segment lost 6 bases, leaving 7 bases of the junction unmatched. CDR3: CAISSDRAYEQFF. The CDR3 bases that were read are TGTGCCATCAGCTCAGACAGGGCCTATGAG.

A note on this clone: The CDR3 goes on 3 residues after the read ends, and that part is filled in from the germline J gene. V is TRBV4-2 and J is TRBJ1-1; 7 nucleotides align to TRBD1. CDR3 size: 14 residues. The V gene's germline CDR1 is LGHNA and CDR2 YNFKEQ. The ends lost 5 bases at V and 3 bases at J; junction bases unmatched: 6. The sequenced part of the CDR3 DNA is TGTGCCAGCAGCTCACGACAGGGAGACACTGAA. The encoded protein is CASSSRQGDTE. The whole CDR3 protein reads CASSSRQGDTEAFF.

Concerning this clone itself: The CDR3 end is not reached by the read, which stops 3 residues before it; the germline J gene fills it in. The chain has TRBV30 and TRBJ1-1; D not certain. The ends were cut back, 0 bases at V and 3 bases at J, with 11 bases in the middle. Germline V gene sequence: CDR1 GTSNPN, CDR2 SVGIG (reference sequence). The CDR3 is made up of 14 amino acids. Incomplete CDR3 DNA: TGTGCCTGGAGTGTGGAAGGGTTGGACACTGAA. It encodes CAWSVEGLDTE. The entire CDR3 protein reads CAWSVEGLDTEAFF.

Of note for this clone: The sequenced fragment ends 3 residues before the CDR3 boundary, so the rest is inferred from the germline J gene. V usage is TRBV7-9 and J usage is TRBJ1-2, with a possible D match to TRBD1 (5 bases). This CDR3 contains 14 residues. Germline V lookup: CDR1 SEHNR, CDR2 FQNEAQ (reference sequence). The CDR3 DNA, read in part, is TGTGCCAGCAGCTTGACAGTGCCCTCCTACGAC. Encoded protein: CASSLTVPSYD. The entire CDR3 is CASSLTVPSYDYTF.

Comments on this clone: The CDR3 end falls 3 residues outside the read, so it is completed with the germline J gene. J is TRBJ2-2 and V is TRBV2; D unresolved. From germline, CDR1 is SNHLY and CDR2 FYNNEI. The V gene lost 4 bases and the J gene lost 4 bases, with 7 bases spanning the gap. The CDR3 covers 13 residues. CDR3 protein: CASSASSTGELFF. The part of the CDR3 DNA that was read is TGTGCCAGCAGTGCGTCTAGCACCGGGGAG. Supplemented by reference TRBV2 and TRBJ2-2, the full variable domain reads EPEVTQTPSHQVTQMGQEVILRCVPISNHLYFYWYRQILGQKVEFLVSFYNNEISEKSEIFDDQFSVERPDGSNFTLKIRSTKLEDSAMYFCASSASSTGELFFGEGSRLTVL.

On this clone: From the germline J gene comes the end of the CDR3, since the read stops 3 residues before it. The gene calls are TRBV20-1 and TRBJ2-1; 13 positions match TRBD2. The germline CDR1 and CDR2 sequences are DFQATT and SNEGSKA (reference sequence). J was trimmed by 0 bases and V by 4 bases; bases with no gene match: 3. The CDR3 length is 16 residues. The part of the CDR3 DNA that was read is TGCAGTGCTACCCGGACTAGCGGGAGCTCCTACAATGAG. It translates to CSATRTSGSSYNE. The complete CDR3 sequence is CSATRTSGSSYNEQFF.

Of note for this clone: The DNA ends 3 residues before the CDR3 does, and the rest of the CDR3 is filled in from the germline J gene. V and J are TRBV7-8 and TRBJ2-7; tentative D call: TRBD1 (6 bases). Trimming pared 4 bases from V and 2 bases from J, leaving 9 bases between. The CDR3 is 13 residues long. The V gene's germline CDR1 is SGHVS and CDR2 FQNEAQ. The sequenced part of the CDR3 DNA is TGTGCCAGCAGCTACAGGGCCCCCTACGAG. Translating gives CASSYRAPYE. The CDR3, in full, reads CASSYRAPYEQYF.